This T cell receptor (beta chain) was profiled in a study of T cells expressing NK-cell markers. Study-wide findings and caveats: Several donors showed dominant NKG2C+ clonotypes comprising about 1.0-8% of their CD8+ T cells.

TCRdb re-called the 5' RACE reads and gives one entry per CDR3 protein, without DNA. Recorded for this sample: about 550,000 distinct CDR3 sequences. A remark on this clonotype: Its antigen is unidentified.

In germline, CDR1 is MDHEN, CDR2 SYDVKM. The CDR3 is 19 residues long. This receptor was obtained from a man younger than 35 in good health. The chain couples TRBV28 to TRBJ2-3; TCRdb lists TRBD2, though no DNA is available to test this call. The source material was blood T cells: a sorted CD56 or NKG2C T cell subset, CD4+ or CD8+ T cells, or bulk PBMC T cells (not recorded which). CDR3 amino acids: CASSPPSGRGWGNTDTQYF. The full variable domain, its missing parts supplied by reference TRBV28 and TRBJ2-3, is DVKVTQSSRYLVKRTGEKVFLECVQDMDHENMFWYRQDPGLGLRLIYFSYDVKMKEKGDIPEGYSVSREKKERFSLILESASTNQTSMYLCASSPPSGRGWGNTDTQYFGPGTRLTVL.